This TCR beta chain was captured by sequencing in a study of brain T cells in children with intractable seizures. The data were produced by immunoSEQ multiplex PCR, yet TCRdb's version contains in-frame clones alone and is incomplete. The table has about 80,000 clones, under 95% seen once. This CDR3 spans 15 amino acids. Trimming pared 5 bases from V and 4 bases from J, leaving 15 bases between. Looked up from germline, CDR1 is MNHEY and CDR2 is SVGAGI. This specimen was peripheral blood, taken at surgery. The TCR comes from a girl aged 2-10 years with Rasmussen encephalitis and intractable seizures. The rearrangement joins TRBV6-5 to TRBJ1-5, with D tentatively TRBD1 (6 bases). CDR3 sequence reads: CASSPKGGGNQPQHF. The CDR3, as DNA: TGTGCCAGCAGTCCAAAGGGGGGGGGAAATCAGCCCCAGCATTTT.